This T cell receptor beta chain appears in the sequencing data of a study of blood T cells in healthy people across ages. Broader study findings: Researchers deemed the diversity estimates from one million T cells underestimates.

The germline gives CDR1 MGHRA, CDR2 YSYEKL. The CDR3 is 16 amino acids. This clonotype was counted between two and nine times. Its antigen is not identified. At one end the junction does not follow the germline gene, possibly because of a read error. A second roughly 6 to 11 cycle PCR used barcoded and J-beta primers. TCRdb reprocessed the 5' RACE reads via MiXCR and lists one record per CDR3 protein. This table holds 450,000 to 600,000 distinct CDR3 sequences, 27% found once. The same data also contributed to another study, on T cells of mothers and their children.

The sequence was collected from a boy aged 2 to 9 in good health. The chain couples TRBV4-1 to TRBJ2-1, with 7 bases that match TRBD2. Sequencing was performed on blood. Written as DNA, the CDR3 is TGCGTCAGCAGCCAAGATTGGGCGGGGGTCTACAATGAGCAGTTCTTC. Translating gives CVSSQDWAGVYNEQFF.